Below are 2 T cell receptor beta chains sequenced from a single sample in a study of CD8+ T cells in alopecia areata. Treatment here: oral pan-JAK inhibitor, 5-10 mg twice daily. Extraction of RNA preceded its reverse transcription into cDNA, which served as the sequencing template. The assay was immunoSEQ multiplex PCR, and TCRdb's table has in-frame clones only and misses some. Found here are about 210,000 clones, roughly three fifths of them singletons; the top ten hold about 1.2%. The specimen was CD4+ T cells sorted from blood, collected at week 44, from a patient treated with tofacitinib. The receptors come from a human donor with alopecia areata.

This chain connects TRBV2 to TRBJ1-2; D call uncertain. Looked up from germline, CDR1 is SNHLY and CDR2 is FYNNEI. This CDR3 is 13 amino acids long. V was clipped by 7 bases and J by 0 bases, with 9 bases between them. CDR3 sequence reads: CASKPGTNYGYTF. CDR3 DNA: TGTGCCAGCAAACCGGGCACTAACTATGGCTACACCTTC.

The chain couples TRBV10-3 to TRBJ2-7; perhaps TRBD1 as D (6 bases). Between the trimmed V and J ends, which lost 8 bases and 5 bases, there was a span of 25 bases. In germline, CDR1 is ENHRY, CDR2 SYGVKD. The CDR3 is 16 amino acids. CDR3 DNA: TGTGCCATCGGGACCCCTGAGGGACACCTTAGAGACGAGCAGTACTTC. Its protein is CAIGTPEGHLRDEQYF.